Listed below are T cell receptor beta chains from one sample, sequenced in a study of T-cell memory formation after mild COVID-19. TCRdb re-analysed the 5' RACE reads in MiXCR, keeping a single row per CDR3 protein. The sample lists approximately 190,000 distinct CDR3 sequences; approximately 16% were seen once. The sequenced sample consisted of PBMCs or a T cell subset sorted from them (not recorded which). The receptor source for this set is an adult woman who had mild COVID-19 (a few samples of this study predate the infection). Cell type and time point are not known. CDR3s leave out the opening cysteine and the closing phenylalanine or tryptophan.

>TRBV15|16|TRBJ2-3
ATSREGNLAGDTDTQY
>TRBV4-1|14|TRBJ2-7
ASSPQTLGHYYEQY
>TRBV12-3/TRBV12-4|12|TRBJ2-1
ASHRDRVYNEQF
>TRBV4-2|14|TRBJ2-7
ASSQDLSGTSYEQY
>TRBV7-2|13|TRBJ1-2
ASSLETVSVTPYT
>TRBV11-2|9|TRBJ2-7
ASSPTMGQY
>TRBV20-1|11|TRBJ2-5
SARDAGGETQY
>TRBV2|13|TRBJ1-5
ASTRGQNSNQPQH
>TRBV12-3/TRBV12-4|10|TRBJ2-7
ASSFEVGEQY
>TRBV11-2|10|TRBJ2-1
ASSPVGDEQF
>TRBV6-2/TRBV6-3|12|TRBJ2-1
ASSYMDRANEQF
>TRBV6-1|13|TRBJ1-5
ASMNSGQGNQPQH
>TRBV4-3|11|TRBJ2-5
ASSSRETETQY
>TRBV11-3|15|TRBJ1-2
ASSPGFWGRSNYGYT
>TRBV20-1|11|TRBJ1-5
SAPGLTSGPQH
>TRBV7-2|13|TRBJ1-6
ASSFSGLANSPLH
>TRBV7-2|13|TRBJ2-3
ASSSDPSGRGTQY
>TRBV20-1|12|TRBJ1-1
SADKGGADTEAF
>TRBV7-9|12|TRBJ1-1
ASSLPTDSTEAF
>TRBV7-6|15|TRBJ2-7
ASSFRLAGGFRHEQY
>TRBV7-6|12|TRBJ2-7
DSSLAPRAGEQY
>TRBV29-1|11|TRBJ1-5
SVGTGVNQPQH
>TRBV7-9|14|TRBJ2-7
ASSLDGGRVSYEQY
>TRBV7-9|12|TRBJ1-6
ASSFRRNNSPLH
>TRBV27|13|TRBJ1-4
ASSAQGRTNEKLF
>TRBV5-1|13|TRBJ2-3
ASSPTRGVPDTQY
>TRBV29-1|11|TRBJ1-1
SVPSWVNTEAF
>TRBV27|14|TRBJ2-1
ASSRSLAGKTGEQF
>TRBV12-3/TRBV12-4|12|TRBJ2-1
ASRHSGGPYEQF
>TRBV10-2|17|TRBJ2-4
ASSESKGLVVLAKNIQY
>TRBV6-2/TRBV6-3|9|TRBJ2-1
ASMRYNEQF
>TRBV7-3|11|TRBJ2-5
ASSSSVRGTQY
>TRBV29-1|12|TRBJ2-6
SVGSVSGANVLT
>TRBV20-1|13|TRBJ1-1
SARFRTRLNTEAF
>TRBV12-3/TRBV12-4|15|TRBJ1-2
ASSSSFGRGANYGYT
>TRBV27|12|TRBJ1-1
ASSTGRRKSEAF
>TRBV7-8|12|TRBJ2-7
ASSSGTGGDEQY
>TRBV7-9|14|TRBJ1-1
ASSSRPGTPDTEAF
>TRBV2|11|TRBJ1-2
ASTSSANYGYT
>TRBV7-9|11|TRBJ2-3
ASRPGMTDTQY
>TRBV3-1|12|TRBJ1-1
ASSPFGGNTEAF
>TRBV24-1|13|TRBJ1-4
ATSVKTGDMLKLF
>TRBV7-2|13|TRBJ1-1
ASSLVGGGNTEAF
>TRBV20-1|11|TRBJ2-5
SARGKREITQY
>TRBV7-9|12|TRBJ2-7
ASSRQISSYEQY
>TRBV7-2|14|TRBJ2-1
ASSLRTGTLYNEQF